One and the same sample provided the 27 T cell receptor beta chains below, sequenced in a study of T cell responses to AZD1222 COVID-19 vaccine. Sequencing used immunoSEQ multiplex PCR; TCRdb keeps in-frame clones, though not all of them. The table includes approximately 80,000 clones, about nine tenths detected once. The specimen comprised peripheral blood, sampled on day 0 of AZD1222 vaccination. Source of these receptors: an adult in good health.

The rearrangement joins TRBV24-1 to TRBJ2-2; D is possibly TRBD1 or TRBD2 (6 bases each). V was clipped by 4 bases and J by 2 bases, with 13 bases between them. Germline CDR1 KGHDR, CDR2 SFDVKD. The CDR3 covers 16 residues. The CDR3 here is CATSDYRAGNTGELFF. The CDR3, as DNA: TGTGCCACCAGTGACTACAGGGCGGGAAACACCGGGGAGCTGTTTTTT.

This clone was recorded only once. The V call is TRBV9, the J call TRBJ1-1; D ambiguous. Germline lookup yields CDR1 SGDLS and CDR2 YYNGEE. Trimming took 0 bases from V and 5 from J, leaving 8 bases between them. The CDR3 is 13 residues long. The CDR3 here is CASSVVANTEAFF. CDR3 nucleotide sequence: TGTGCCAGCAGCGTAGTGGCTAATACTGAAGCTTTCTTT.

CDR3 loop: CASSVSLRGEGYTF. DNA for the CDR3: TGTGCCAGCAGTGTCTCCCTCAGGGGTGAGGGCTACACCTTC. The rearrangement links TRBV6-4 to TRBJ1-2; the D gene is possibly TRBD1 (6 bases). In germline, CDR1 is MRHNA, CDR2 SNTAGT. V was trimmed by 4 bases and J by 8 bases, leaving 17 bases between them. This CDR3 is 14 amino acids long.

This sequence joins TRBV5-6 and TRBJ1-1; no firm D call. Trimming took 4 bases from V and 6 from J, leaving 13 bases between them. Germline V CDR1 and CDR2: SGHDT, YYEEEE. This CDR3 contains 13 residues. The CDR3 DNA is TGTGCCAGCAGCCCCCTCTTCGGGGCTGAAGCTTTCTTT. It encodes CASSPLFGAEAFF.

This clone was picked up one time. The V call is TRBV3-1 (or the pseudogene TRBV3-2), the J call TRBJ1-2; D gene uncertain. The CDR3 has 12 amino acids. V shed 1 base and J shed 7 bases, with 7 bases lying between them. Germline CDR1 and CDR2: LGHDT and YNNKEL (reference sequence). In nucleotides, the CDR3 is TGTGCCAGCAGCCAAGGAGACGGTGGCTACACCTTC. Its protein product is CASSQGDGGYTF.

This clone was observed once. The V gene is TRBV25-1, the J gene TRBJ1-1; perhaps TRBD1 as D (6 bases). Germline loops: CDR1 MGHDK, CDR2 SYGVNS. This CDR3 region has 14 residues. V lost 8 bases to trimming and J lost 6 bases, with 19 bases between them. The CDR3 bases are TGTGCCAGCGATAGGGGGAGCCCGAAGGCTGAAGCTTTCTTT. Translation: CASDRGSPKAEAFF.

The genes are TRBV2 and TRBJ2-7; tentative D call: TRBD2 (7 bases). Germline loops: CDR1 SNHLY, CDR2 FYNNEI. The CDR3 extends over 12 amino acids. CDR3 nucleotides: TGTGCTCGAGGCGGGGGCACTAACGAGCAGTACTTC. Protein product: CARGGGTNEQYF. Full variable domain (remainder filled in from reference TRBV2 and TRBJ2-7): EPEVTQTPSHQVTQMGQEVILRCVPISNHLYFYWYRQILGQKVEFLVSFYNNEISEKSEIFDDQFSVERPDGSNFTLKIRSTKLEDSAMYFCARGGGTNEQYFGPGTRLTVT.

This chain connects TRBV6-6 to TRBJ2-7; 11 bases agree with TRBD2. The length of the CDR3 is 15 residues. V shed 7 bases, J shed 4 bases, and the junction held 9 bases outside the gene matches. CDR1 and CDR2 from the germline V gene are MNHNY and SVGAGI (reference sequence). CDR3 protein: CASTLRLAGLYEQYF. The CDR3 coding sequence is TGTGCCAGCACGCTACGACTAGCGGGGTTATACGAGCAGTACTTC.

The chain joins TRBV9 to TRBJ2-1; unclear D gene. This CDR3 comprises 12 residues. V lost 4 bases to trimming and J lost 4 bases, with 6 bases between them. From germline, CDR1 is SGDLS and CDR2 YYNGEE. The CDR3 loop reads CASSSGYNEQFF. The CDR3 bases are TGTGCCAGCAGCTCCGGTTACAATGAGCAGTTCTTC.

The V call is TRBV19, the J call TRBJ2-3; D unclear. The CDR3 contains 18 residues. Germline CDR1 reads LNHDA; CDR2 reads SQIVND (reference sequence). Trimming took off 5 bases at V and 0 bases at J, with 21 bases between the two ends. The CDR3 DNA reads as TGTGCCAGTAGTCCATACCTATTCAGCCGCCCTAGCACAGATACGCAGTATTTT. Its protein product is CASSPYLFSRPSTDTQYF.

V and J are TRBV13 and TRBJ2-5, with 9 bases aligning to TRBD2. The junction had 9 bases not matched to a gene; V was cut back by 0 bases and J by 4 bases. There are 17 residues in the CDR3. Germline values: CDR1 PRHDT, CDR2 FYEKMQ (reference sequence). CDR3 region: CASSLGRSAGGRETQYF. The CDR3 nucleotides are TGTGCCAGCAGCTTAGGCCGGTCGGCGGGGGGGCGAGAGACCCAGTACTTC. The full variable domain, in which reference TRBV13 and TRBJ2-5 provide the parts outside the CDR3, is AAGVIQSPRHLIKEKRETATLKCYPIPRHDTVYWYQQGPGQDPQFLISFYEKMQSDKGSIPDRFSAQQFSDYHSELNMSSLELGDSALYFCASSLGRSAGGRETQYFGPGTRLLVL.

Here the CDR3 DNA reads TGTGCCAGCAGCTTAGAGAGAGCGGGAAACACCATATATTTT. Residues: CASSLERAGNTIYF. The V gene is TRBV11-3, the J gene TRBJ1-3; D remains unclear. The CDR3 contains 14 residues. The germline V gene has CDR1 SGHNT and CDR2 YENEEA. V was shortened by 0 bases and J by 4 bases, with 7 bases between the two germline ends. The full variable domain, with the rest looked up from reference TRBV11-3 and TRBJ1-3, is EAGVVQSPRYKIIEKKQPVAFWCNPISGHNTLYWYLQNLGQGPELLIRYENEEAVDDSQLPKDRFSAERLKGVDSTLKIQPAELGDSAVYLCASSLERAGNTIYFGEGSWLTVV.

The rearrangement joins TRBV29-1 to TRBJ1-1; D is unresolved. Germline V gene data show CDR1 as SQVTM and CDR2 as ANQGSEA. Trimming left V 4 bases short and J 4 bases short, with 7 bases between. The CDR3 has 11 residues. As DNA, the CDR3 is TGCAGCGTTGTGAAGACCACTGAAGCTTTCTTT. Translating it yields CSVVKTTEAFF.

This sequence joins TRBV30 and TRBJ1-2; D is perhaps TRBD1 (5 bases). The CDR3 runs to 12 residues. CDR1 is GTSNPN, CDR2 SVGIG, per germline (reference sequence). Trimming left V 5 bases short and J 3 bases short, with 10 bases between. The CDR3 DNA is TGTGCCTGGTTCAGGGCAGACTATGGCTACACCTTC. This translates into CAWFRADYGYTF.

This chain connects TRBV5-1 to TRBJ1-2; TRBD1 might be the D (5 bases). The V end was cut by 4 bases, the J end by 3 bases, with 16 bases between. The germline V gene has CDR1 SGHRS and CDR2 YFSETQ. The CDR3 contains 15 residues. CDR3 sequence: CASSQGDVGYYGYTF. CDR3 bases: TGCGCCAGCAGCCAGGGTGATGTCGGGTACTATGGCTACACCTTC.

V gene TRBV7-9 combines with J gene TRBJ2-2; 9 nucleotides match TRBD1. Germline V gene sequence: CDR1 SEHNR, CDR2 FQNEAQ (reference sequence). The CDR3 is 16 amino acids. V was clipped by 8 bases and J by 6 bases; unmatched bases: 13. The CDR3 DNA is TGTGCCAGCCACCCAGACCGGGACAGGGCTTCCGGGGAGCTGTTTTTT. Encoded protein: CASHPDRDRASGELFF.

The chain joins TRBV30 to TRBJ2-1; D gene uncertain. Trimming left V 6 bases short and J 4 bases short, with 10 bases between. Germline CDR1 GTSNPN, CDR2 SVGIG (reference sequence). The length of the CDR3 is 12 residues. CDR3 bases: TGTGCCTGTCCCCTTTATTACAATGAGCAGTTCTTC. Protein: CACPLYYNEQFF.

V and J are TRBV6-5 and TRBJ1-4, with a tentative D call TRBD1 (6 bases). This CDR3 has 14 residues. V dropped 2 bases and J dropped 5 bases, with 9 bases sitting between them. The germline CDR1 and CDR2 sequences are MNHEY and SVGAGI. As DNA, the CDR3 is TGTGCCAGCAGTTACGGACAGTTGAATGAAAAACTGTTTTTT. This translates into CASSYGQLNEKLFF.

The CDR3, as DNA: TGCGCCAGCAGCTTCGGACAGGGGCCATCCTACGAGCAGTACTTC. Protein sequence: CASSFGQGPSYEQYF. The V call is TRBV4-1, the J call TRBJ2-7, with 9 bases matching TRBD1. This CDR3 contains 15 residues. The V gene end was trimmed by 5 bases and the J gene end by 1 base; junction bases not matched to a gene: 6. The germline V gene has CDR1 MGHRA and CDR2 YSYEKL.

The V call is TRBV2, the J call TRBJ2-7, with 11 positions matching TRBD2. The V segment lost 7 bases and the J segment 6 bases; nucleotides outside the gene matches: 2. There are 12 residues in the CDR3. CDR1 is SNHLY and CDR2 is FYNNEI in the germline V gene. CDR3: CASKGLAAEQYF. The DNA for the CDR3 is TGTGCCAGCAAGGGACTAGCGGCCGAGCAGTACTTC.

As to this clone: This CDR3 is also generated by other DNA sequences in the sample. The rearrangement uses TRBV12-3 or TRBV12-4 and TRBJ1-1; D is ambiguous. This CDR3 region has 12 residues. The V end lost 5 bases, the J end lost 4 bases, and 8 bases lay between the germline ends. The CDR3 DNA sequence: TGTGCCAGCAGTACACGGGGCACTGAAGCTTTCTTT. This encodes CASSTRGTEAFF.

The J gene is TRBJ2-5, the V gene TRBV3-1 (or the pseudogene TRBV3-2); 7 bases fit TRBD2. The CDR3 is 13 residues long. The V gene's germline CDR1 is LGHDT and CDR2 YNNKEL (reference sequence). J lost 2 bases, V lost 5 bases, and 2 bases had no gene match. The DNA for the CDR3 is TGTGCCAGCAGCTCAGCGGGGCAAGAGACCCAGTACTTC. This gives the protein CASSSAGQETQYF.

In this sample, this clone turned up once. This rearrangement joins TRBV21-1 to TRBJ2-7; TRBD2, as called in the table, went unchecked against the DNA. TRBV21-1 is an annotated pseudogene. The CDR3 runs to 16 residues. The CDR3 DNA sequence: TGTGCCAGCAGCCAGAAGACTAGCGGGGGCCTCCACGAGCAGTACTTC. Residues: CASSQKTSGGLHEQYF.

The chain has TRBV18 and TRBJ2-6, with 8 bases that match TRBD1. After removal of 6 bases from V and 0 bases from J, the junction contained 7 bases not matched to a gene. Germline V gene data show CDR1 as KGHSH and CDR2 as LQKENI. The CDR3 runs 17 residues. This CDR3 is CASSLGTGNSGANVLTF. In nucleotides, the CDR3 is TGTGCCAGCTCTCTCGGGACAGGCAACTCTGGGGCCAACGTCCTGACTTTC. Full variable domain (remainder filled in from reference TRBV18 and TRBJ2-6): NAGVMQNPRHLVRRRGQEARLRCSPMKGHSHVYWYRQLPEEGLKFMVYLQKENIIDESGMPKERFSAEFPKEGPSILRIQQVVRGDSAAYFCASSLGTGNSGANVLTFGAGSRLTVL.

The sample holds one count of this clone. The chain uses TRBV5-6 and TRBJ1-6; no clear D. The CDR3 consists of 12 residues. Trimming left V 2 bases short and J 10 bases short, with 7 bases between. CDR1 and CDR2 from the germline V gene are SGHDT and YYEEEE. This chain's CDR3 is CASSFIKSPLHF. The CDR3 coding sequence is TGTGCCAGCAGCTTTATTAAATCACCCCTCCACTTT.

The chain employs TRBV5-8 and TRBJ2-5; 12 bases are shared with TRBD2. The CDR3 sequence is 19 residues long. Per germline, CDR1 SGHTS and CDR2 YDEGEE. Trimming took 4 bases from V and 1 from J; bases not matched to a gene: 14. CDR3 DNA: TGTGCCAGCAGCGACATGAAAACCGGACTAGCGGGGCGCCAAGAGACCCAGTACTTC. Translation gives CASSDMKTGLAGRQETQYF.

The chain uses TRBV4-1 and TRBJ1-2; 7 bases are a match to TRBD1. CDR3 size: 20 residues. V lost 3 bases, J lost 2 bases, and 21 bases stayed unmatched. CDR1 and CDR2 from the germline V gene are MGHRA and YSYEKL. For the CDR3, the DNA is TGCGCCAGCAGCCATCACCTATCGGACAGGAATAAAGAAAACAACTATGGCTACACCTTC. As protein: CASSHHLSDRNKENNYGYTF.